This entry lists 29 T cell receptor beta chains sequenced from one sample in a study of blood T cell repertoires in COVID-19. Profiled with immunoSEQ multiplex PCR; TCRdb holds only in-frame clones, not every one. The table records about 31,000 clones, about 89% of them present only once. Sequencing was carried out using peripheral blood. These receptor sequences come from a woman aged 40 to 50 with active or convalescent COVID-19.

In its sample, this clone was seen once. The chain uses TRBV5-1 and TRBJ1-1, with TRBD1 matching over 9 bases. CDR3 length equals 16 residues. Looked up from germline, CDR1 is SGHRS and CDR2 is YFSETQ. V lost 0 bases and J lost 3; bases outside the gene matches: 6. CDR3 sequence (DNA): TGCGCCAGCAGCTTGGAGACAGGGGGTTCGGACACTGAAGCTTTCTTT. It encodes CASSLETGGSDTEAFF.

The CDR3 DNA sequence: TGTGCCAGTAAGGGACAACCGAACACTGAAGCTTTCTTT. Encoded protein: CASKGQPNTEAFF. This chain connects TRBV19 to TRBJ1-1, with D possibly being TRBD1 (6 bases). Looked up from germline, CDR1 is LNHDA and CDR2 is SQIVND (reference sequence). Trimming shortened V by 7 bases and J by 1 base, and 10 bases separated the two germline ends. This CDR3 region has 13 residues.

The V and J genes are TRBV6-2 or TRBV6-3 and TRBJ2-1; 8 nucleotides match TRBD2. CDR3 length: 16 amino acids. From germline, CDR1 is MNHEY and CDR2 SVGEGT. V was clipped by 5 bases and J by 6 bases; unmatched bases: 12. The DNA for the CDR3 is TGTGCCAGCAGTCTACGGACTAGCCTTTTATCCAATGAGCAGTTCTTC. Protein product: CASSLRTSLLSNEQFF.

This chain uses TRBV7-3 with TRBJ2-7; 7 bases are a match to TRBD1. The germline gives CDR1 SGHTA, CDR2 FQGTGA. V lost 2 bases to trimming and J lost 7 bases; unmatched junction nucleotides: 5. The CDR3 contains 13 residues. In DNA, the CDR3 is TGTGCCAGCAGCTTAGGTACAGGGGATGAGCAGTACTTC. It yields the protein CASSLGTGDEQYF.

The chain combines TRBV3-1 (or the pseudogene TRBV3-2) with TRBJ2-7; 12 bases agree with TRBD2. After removal of 0 bases from V and 2 bases from J, the junction contained 8 bases not matched to a gene. CDR1 is LGHDT, CDR2 YNNKEL, per germline (reference sequence). This CDR3 comprises 18 residues. The CDR3 DNA follows: TGTGCCAGCAGCCAAGAAAAGACTAGCGGGAGTTACCCCTACGAGCAGTACTTC. Protein: CASSQEKTSGSYPYEQYF.

The V and J genes are TRBV6-4 and TRBJ1-1; no clear D gene. This CDR3 spans 15 amino acids. V shed 0 bases and J shed 0 bases, with 8 bases lying between them. Germline V CDR1 and CDR2: MRHNA, SNTAGT. The CDR3 loop is CASSDSVEMNTEAFF. The CDR3 coding sequence is TGTGCCAGCAGTGACTCTGTCGAGATGAACACTGAAGCTTTCTTT.

The chain combines TRBV5-6 with TRBJ2-2, with a weak D call TRBD2 (5 bases). The V end lost 2 bases, the J end lost 3 bases, and 14 bases lay between the germline ends. CDR3 length equals 16 residues. Germline lookup yields CDR1 SGHDT and CDR2 YYEEEE. The CDR3, as DNA: TGTGCCAGCAGCTTTAGTGCGGGTGATTACACCGGGGAGCTGTTTTTT. Its translation is CASSFSAGDYTGELFF.

With respect to this clone: Distinct nucleotide sequences in the sample also encode this CDR3. The chain couples TRBV4-2 to TRBJ2-2; TRBD1 agrees at 8 bases. V gave up 3 bases and J gave up 7 bases; unmatched junction bases: 10. From germline, CDR1 is LGHNA and CDR2 YNFKEQ. The CDR3 totals 16 residues. CDR3 region: CASSQARDRLGGELFF. The CDR3 bases are TGTGCCAGCAGCCAGGCCAGGGACAGGTTAGGCGGGGAGCTGTTTTTT.

This rearrangement joins TRBV9 to TRBJ2-1, with D possibly matching TRBD2 (5 bases). The germline CDR1 and CDR2 sequences are SGDLS and YYNGEE. V was cut by 4 bases and J by 0 bases, with 11 bases left in between. The CDR3 covers 15 residues. The CDR3 DNA follows: TGTGCCAGCAGCCAGTCAGAGGGCTCCTACAATGAGCAGTTCTTC. It encodes CASSQSEGSYNEQFF.

The genes are TRBV7-2 and TRBJ1-1, with a tentative D call TRBD1 (6 bases). Germline CDR1 is SGHTA and CDR2 is FQGNSA. The germline V and J ends were trimmed by 5 bases and 4 bases, with 14 bases remaining between them. This CDR3 has 14 residues. This CDR3 is CASSKTGMPTEAFF. The CDR3 DNA is TGTGCCAGCAGCAAAACAGGGATGCCCACTGAAGCTTTCTTT.

This CDR3 reads CASSPTRDINSPLHF. The CDR3 DNA reads TGTGCCAGCAGCCCGACCCGGGACATCAATTCACCCCTCCACTTT. The chain carries TRBV6-5 and TRBJ1-6, with D perhaps TRBD1 (6 bases). The length of the CDR3 is 15 residues. The germline gives CDR1 MNHEY, CDR2 SVGAGI. The germline V and J ends were trimmed by 6 bases and 7 bases, with 16 bases remaining between them.

This chain connects TRBV15 to TRBJ2-7; a possible D gene is TRBD1 (6 bases). The CDR3 contains 18 residues. The germline V and J ends were trimmed by 0 bases and 2 bases, with 20 bases remaining between them. Germline V gene lookup returns CDR1 LNHNV and CDR2 YYDKDF (reference sequence). CDR3 in DNA: TGTGCCACCAGCAGAGAGGGGGCATTAGGGGCGAGGGCCTACGAGCAGTACTTC. This translates into CATSREGALGARAYEQYF.

V is TRBV11-2 and J is TRBJ2-3; 8 nucleotides match TRBD2. CDR1 SGHAT and CDR2 FQNNGV come from the germline V gene. The CDR3 is made up of 16 amino acids. Trimming took 1 base from V and 5 from J; bases not matched to a gene: 8. This CDR3 is CASSLVAGAGGDTQYF. CDR3 nucleotides: TGTGCCAGCAGCTTAGTCGCCGGCGCGGGGGGAGATACGCAGTATTTT.

This chain uses TRBV5-6 with TRBJ1-1; D gene ambiguous. V dropped 2 bases and J dropped 0 bases, with 11 bases sitting between them. The CDR3 is 15 amino acids. Per germline, CDR1 SGHDT and CDR2 YYEEEE. The CDR3 bases are TGTGCCAGCAGCTTCTACACAGACATGAACACTGAAGCTTTCTTT. Its translation: CASSFYTDMNTEAFF.

This chain uses TRBV7-9 with TRBJ2-1, with D tentatively TRBD2 (5 bases). Germline values: CDR1 SEHNR, CDR2 FQNEAQ (reference sequence). The CDR3 totals 15 residues. Trimming took 3 bases from V and 4 from J, leaving 13 bases between them. CDR3 in amino acids: CASSFLGVLYNEQFF. Written as DNA, the CDR3 is TGTGCCAGCAGCTTTCTCGGGGTCCTATACAATGAGCAGTTCTTC.

The V call is TRBV18, the J call TRBJ2-1; the match to TRBD1 covers 7 bases. This CDR3 is 14 amino acids long. CDR1 is KGHSH and CDR2 is LQKENI in the germline V gene. Trimming at V came to 2 bases and at J to 15 bases, leaving 13 bases not matched to a gene. The CDR3 sequence is CASSPNRQGHSSFF. CDR3 coding DNA: TGTGCCAGCTCACCAAACCGACAGGGCCACTCCTCGTTCTTC.

This chain connects TRBV4-2 to TRBJ2-7, with 10 nucleotides matching TRBD2. The CDR3 length is 14 residues. The V gene end was trimmed by 5 bases and the J gene end by 0 bases; junction bases not matched to a gene: 1. The germline V gene has CDR1 LGHNA and CDR2 YNFKEQ. CDR3 bases: TGTGCCAGCAGCTCTAGCGGGGGCTCCTACGAGCAGTACTTC. Protein sequence: CASSSSGGSYEQYF.

V gene TRBV24-1 combines with J gene TRBJ2-7; D is possibly TRBD2 (5 bases). Trimming cost V 8 bases and J 3 bases, with 13 bases left between them. From germline, CDR1 is KGHDR and CDR2 SFDVKD. The CDR3 covers 13 residues. The CDR3 DNA follows: TGTGCCACCATACCGACGGGATACTACGAGCAGTACTTC. As protein: CATIPTGYYEQYF.

The rearrangement joins TRBV6-5 to TRBJ2-1; 11 nucleotides agree with TRBD2. Germline V CDR1 and CDR2: MNHEY, SVGAGI. V lost 1 base, J lost 8 bases, and 4 bases stayed unmatched. This CDR3 has 15 amino acids. CDR3 bases: TGTGCCAGCAGTTACTTAGCGGGAGGGGCGGATGAGCAGTTCTTC. This gives the protein CASSYLAGGADEQFF.

The gene calls are TRBV19 and TRBJ1-3; D is uncertain. This CDR3 contains 13 residues. Germline values: CDR1 LNHDA, CDR2 SQIVND (reference sequence). Trimming left V 8 bases short and J 0 bases short, with 8 bases between. The CDR3 DNA reads TGTGCCAGTGGTCAGTTCTCTGGAAACACCATATATTTT. Encoded protein: CASGQFSGNTIYF.

The chain employs TRBV28 and TRBJ1-5; 7 bases are a match to TRBD1. The germline CDR1 and CDR2 sequences are MDHEN and SYDVKM. The CDR3 has 16 residues. V shed 2 bases and J 2 bases; nucleotides not matched to a gene: 6. The CDR3 nucleotides read TGTGCCAGCAGTTTACAAATAGGACAGGGCAATCAGCCCCAGCATTTT. It encodes CASSLQIGQGNQPQHF.

V gene TRBV4-2 combines with J gene TRBJ2-1; 10 nucleotides match TRBD1. V gave up 3 bases and J gave up 6 bases; unmatched junction bases: 2. The germline V gene has CDR1 LGHNA and CDR2 YNFKEQ. The length of the CDR3 is 14 residues. The CDR3 DNA follows: TGTGCCAGCAGCCAGGACAGGGGGGCCAATGAGCAGTTCTTC. Its translation: CASSQDRGANEQFF.

The chain couples TRBV28 to TRBJ2-5; 8 bases align to TRBD2. The V and J ends lost 2 bases and 4 bases, in that order; junction bases with no gene match: 6. This CDR3 comprises 15 residues. Germline-derived CDR1 and CDR2 are MDHEN and SYDVKM. CDR3 sequence reads: CASSLPGTSGETQYF. DNA of the CDR3: TGTGCCAGCAGTTTACCCGGGACTAGTGGAGAGACCCAGTACTTC. The variable domain in full, completed from reference TRBV28 and TRBJ2-5, reads DVKVTQSSRYLVKRTGEKVFLECVQDMDHENMFWYRQDPGLGLRLIYFSYDVKMKEKGDIPEGYSVSREKKERFSLILESASTNQTSMYLCASSLPGTSGETQYFGPGTRLLVL.

The rearrangement joins TRBV9 to TRBJ2-5; 11 nucleotides agree with TRBD2. Germline assignment: CDR1 SGDLS and CDR2 YYNGEE. Losses at the gene ends were 2 bases for V and 8 bases for J; bases not matched to a gene: 11. This CDR3 is 16 amino acids long. The CDR3: CASSVLAGGPGSTQYF. The CDR3 nucleotides read TGTGCCAGCAGCGTGCTAGCGGGAGGACCCGGGAGCACCCAGTACTTC.

This rearrangement joins TRBV19 to TRBJ2-7, with D possibly matching TRBD1 (6 bases). Germline V lookup: CDR1 LNHDA, CDR2 SQIVND (reference sequence). The V gene lost 6 bases and the J gene lost 5 bases, with 14 bases spanning the gap. There are 13 residues in the CDR3. CDR3 amino acids: CASRQGWSDEQYF. The DNA of the CDR3 is TGTGCCAGTAGACAGGGTTGGTCGGACGAGCAGTACTTC. The whole variable domain, remainder taken from reference TRBV19 and TRBJ2-7, is DGGITQSPKYLFRKEGQNVTLSCEQNLNHDAMYWYRQDPGQGLRLIYYSQIVNDFQKGDIAEGYSVSREKKESFPLTVTSAQKNPTAFYLCASRQGWSDEQYFGPGTRLTVT.

V usage is TRBV12-3 or TRBV12-4 and J usage is TRBJ2-1; 12 nucleotides align to TRBD1. The J segment lost 9 bases and the V segment lost 8 bases, leaving 5 bases of the junction unmatched. This CDR3 has 13 amino acids. CDR3 residues: CASSGTGGGEQFF. DNA of the CDR3: TGTGCCAGCTCCGGGACAGGGGGCGGTGAGCAGTTCTTC.

The chain joins TRBV27 to TRBJ2-7, with D perhaps matching TRBD1 (5 bases). Germline loops: CDR1 MNHEY, CDR2 SMNVEV (reference sequence). The V end was cut by 6 bases, the J end by 5 bases, with 17 bases between. CDR3 size: 14 residues. The DNA of the CDR3 is TGTGCCAGCAGGGGTTTGGAGACAGTCCACGAGCAGTACTTC. Protein: CASRGLETVHEQYF.

The genes are TRBV3-1 (or the pseudogene TRBV3-2) and TRBJ2-7; TRBD1 aligns across 7 bases. CDR1 LGHDT and CDR2 YNNKEL come from the germline V gene (reference sequence). This CDR3 region has 14 residues. V lost 4 bases to trimming and J lost 2 bases; unmatched junction nucleotides: 5. The DNA for the CDR3 is TGTGCCAGCAGCCCCCGACAGGGAGCCTACGAGCAGTACTTC. Protein: CASSPRQGAYEQYF.

The rearrangement uses TRBV30 and TRBJ2-3; the D gene is possibly TRBD2 (5 bases). CDR1 and CDR2 from the germline V gene are GTSNPN and SVGIG (reference sequence). This CDR3 has 14 residues. The CDR3 here is CAGLGESSTDTQYF. For the CDR3, the DNA is TGTGCTGGCCTTGGGGAGTCTAGCACAGATACGCAGTATTTT.